These T cell receptor beta chains were read from a single sample in a study of identical twins. TCRdb fed the 5' RACE reads into MiXCR, producing one record per CDR3 protein. In the table there are some 1,700,000 distinct CDR3 sequences, about 32% of which are singletons. The sample taken for sequencing was cord blood. The receptors shown here come from a newborn girl in good health. Both conserved end residues are part of each CDR3. The D gene is left open where the match is weak. Not all rows give a size; the values are once, few, many and, for expanded clones, a class.

-,TRBV3-1,TRBD2,TRBJ2-1,TGTGCCAGCAGCCAAGATCCCACTAGCGGTTTAACGAATGAGCAGTTCTTC,CASSQDPTSGLTNEQFF
many,TRBV28,-,TRBJ2-1,TGTGCCAGCAAGGGATCAAACAATGAGCAGTTCTTC,CASKGSNNEQFF
few,TRBV20-1,-,TRBJ1-2,TGCAGTGCTAAACGCCCAGGGGCCCCTGGCTACACCTTT,CSAKRPGAPGYTF
few,TRBV5-1,-,TRBJ2-7,TGCGCCAGCAGCTTGTCGGGGCTCGCGGGGAACGAGCAGTACTTC,CASSLSGLAGNEQYF
few,TRBV5-1,TRBD1,TRBJ1-6,TGCGCCAGCAGCTTCCGGGACAGGGACATTTATTCACCCCTCCACTTT,CASSFRDRDIYSPLHF
-,TRBV12-3/TRBV12-4,-,TRBJ2-5,TGTGCCAGCAGTCACCGGGACCCCAAGGAGACCCAGTACTTC,CASSHRDPKETQYF
-,TRBV20-1,TRBD2,TRBJ2-3,TGCAGTGTAGCGGGAGGCCCCACAGATACGCAGTATTTT,CSVAGGPTDTQYF
-,TRBV7-9,TRBD1,TRBJ2-3,TGTGCCAGCAGCTTAGGAGGGACAGGGTCGCCAGATACGCAGTATTTT,CASSLGGTGSPDTQYF
-,TRBV5-1,-,TRBJ1-1,TGCGCCAGCAGCTTGGGGCGACAGAGCATGAACACTGAAGCTTTCTTT,CASSLGRQSMNTEAFF
-,TRBV4-1,-,TRBJ2-7,TGCGCCAGCAGCGGTGCGCCGGGTAGGAGGTACGAGCAGTACTTC,CASSGAPGRRYEQYF
-,TRBV25-1,TRBD2,TRBJ2-7,TGTGCCAGCAGTTCTAGCGGGCGGTTTGGGGAGCAGTACTTC,CASSSSGRFGEQYF
-,TRBV2,-,TRBJ2-5,TGTGCCAGCAGTGAAGCTTCGGGTGTCCGTGTGGAGCAGTACTTC,CASSEASGVRVEQYF
-,TRBV28,TRBD2,TRBJ2-3,TGTGTCAGCAGTAATCTAGCGGGAGGGTGGAGTGAGCAGTATTTT,CVSSNLAGGWSEQYF
many,TRBV4-2,-,TRBJ1-2,TGTGCCAGCAGCCAAGATGACAGGACCTATGGCTACACCTTC,CASSQDDRTYGYTF
-,TRBV20-1,TRBD2,TRBJ2-1,TGCAGTGCTAGCCGCCTAGCGGGGGACCTACACAATGAGCAGTTCTTC,CSASRLAGDLHNEQFF
-,TRBV7-2,-,TRBJ1-2,TGTGCCAGCAGCTTATTTATTTCGGGGGGGGACTATGGCTACACCTTC,CASSLFISGGDYGYTF
-,TRBV7-2,TRBD1,TRBJ1-2,TGTGCCAGCAGCTTATCACCGGGACAGGGGGCGGATGGCTACACCTTC,CASSLSPGQGADGYTF
few,TRBV18,TRBD2,TRBJ2-3,TGTGCCAGCTCACCACTAGCGGGGTCCTTCACAGATACGCAGTATTTT,CASSPLAGSFTDTQYF
few,TRBV5-6,TRBD1,TRBJ2-3,TGTGCCAGCAGCTTGGCCCCGGGACAGGGGTTCACAGATACGCAGTATTTT,CASSLAPGQGFTDTQYF
few,TRBV7-2,TRBD2,TRBJ2-3,TGTGCCAGCAGCAAGACTACTAGCGGGGGAACAGATACGCAGTATTTT,CASSKTTSGGTDTQYF
-,TRBV29-1,TRBD2,TRBJ2-1,TGCAGCGTTGGTCCCTACCTAGAAGCGGGAGCCTACAATGAGCGGTTCTTC,CSVGPYLEAGAYNERFF
-,TRBV20-1,TRBD2,TRBJ2-7,TGCAGTGCTAGAGTCGCGTACACTAGCGGGCCTATTACCTACGAGCAGTACTTC,CSARVAYTSGPITYEQYF
few,TRBV20-1,-,TRBJ2-5,TGCAGTGCTAGAGACGGGAGTGGACAAGAGACCCAGTACTTC,CSARDGSGQETQYF
-,TRBV4-1,TRBD2,TRBJ2-1,TGCGCCAGCAGCCCGCTAGCGGGGGCGGATAATCTAAGATACAATGAGCAGTTCTTC,CASSPLAGADNLRYNEQFF
few,TRBV5-1,TRBD2,TRBJ2-3,TGCGCCAGCAGCACAACTAGCGGGGTCGGGACAGATACGCAGTATTTT,CASSTTSGVGTDTQYF
-,TRBV4-2,-,TRBJ2-4,TGTGCCAGCAGCCCAGAGAAGGGGGACAAAAACATTCAGTACTTC,CASSPEKGDKNIQYF
-,TRBV5-1,TRBD2,TRBJ2-7,TGCGCCAGCAGCCGTGGACTAGCCGACACCTACGAGCAGTACTTC,CASSRGLADTYEQYF
-,TRBV12-3/TRBV12-4,-,TRBJ2-3,TGTGCCAGCAGTCCTCCTAACCGGGGGCAGTATTTT,CASSPPNRGQYF
few,TRBV24-1,TRBD2,TRBJ2-3,TGTGCCACCAGTGATCCCCCCGGGACTAGCGGAACAGATACGCAGTATTTT,CATSDPPGTSGTDTQYF
few,TRBV12-3/TRBV12-4,-,TRBJ2-1,TGTGCCAGCAGTTTTTACGGCGGCCAGTACAATGAGCAGTTCTTC,CASSFYGGQYNEQFF
-,TRBV10-3,TRBD1,TRBJ1-1,TGTGCCATCGCAACGACAGGGGACGCTGAAGCTTTCTTT,CAIATTGDAEAFF
-,TRBV3-1,-,TRBJ1-2,TGTGCCAGCAGCCAAGATAGGAACGCTTTCTATGGCTACACCTTC,CASSQDRNAFYGYTF
-,TRBV4-2,-,TRBJ2-3,TGTGCCAGCAGCCGTCGAACTACGGACCTCACAGATACGCAGTATTTT,CASSRRTTDLTDTQYF
-,TRBV10-3,-,TRBJ2-4,TGTGCCATCAGTGCAAGGCAGGGACATGGAGAGACCCGGTACTTC,CAISARQGHGETRYF
-,TRBV10-3,-,TRBJ2-1,TGTGCCATCAGTGACAGGGCATACAAGGAGCAGTTCTTC,CAISDRAYKEQFF
-,TRBV7-2,TRBD2,TRBJ2-4,TGTGCCAGCAGCACTAGCGGGGTCACCTACAATGAGCAGTACTTC,CASSTSGVTYNEQYF
-,TRBV3-1,TRBD1,TRBJ1-3,TGTGCCAGCAGCCAATATATAGGCAGGGGGGCATCTGGAAACACCATATATTTT,CASSQYIGRGASGNTIYF
-,TRBV19,TRBD1,TRBJ1-5,TGTGCCAGTAGTCCACAGGGGCTTCGGGCCCAGCATTTT,CASSPQGLRAQHF
few,TRBV12-3/TRBV12-4,TRBD2,TRBJ2-7,TGTGCCAGCAGTTTTGGGTCTAGCGGGAGCTACGAGCAGTACTTC,CASSFGSSGSYEQYF
-,TRBV20-1,TRBD2,TRBJ2-3,TGCAGTGCTAGAGATCTAGCGGGGGGGTTAGATACGCAGTATTTT,CSARDLAGGLDTQYF
few,TRBV20-1,TRBD2,TRBJ2-7,TGCAGTGCTGTTACTAGCGGGGGCTACGAGCAGTACTTC,CSAVTSGGYEQYF
many,TRBV4-1,-,TRBJ2-1,TGCGCCAGCAGCCAAGCGGCTAGCCAGCAGTTCTTC,CASSQAASQQFF
few,TRBV18,-,TRBJ2-1,TGTGCCAGCTCAGCCGATCTTGAGGGGCGGTCCTACAATGAGCAGTTCTTC,CASSADLEGRSYNEQFF
-,TRBV5-1,-,TRBJ2-3,TGCGCCAGCAGCTTGCCCGAAGACCCCCCAGATACGCAGTATTTT,CASSLPEDPPDTQYF
-,TRBV5-1,-,TRBJ2-5,TGCGCCAGCAGCTTGAACGAGGCTGGGACCCAGTACTTC,CASSLNEAGTQYF
-,TRBV7-2,TRBD2,TRBJ2-7,TGTGCCGGCAGCTTTAGCGGGGCTCCCTACGAGCAGTACTTC,CAGSFSGAPYEQYF
-,TRBV9,-,TRBJ2-7,TGTGCCAGCAGCGTAGGGGGAGGGGACACATCGTCCTACGAGCAGTACTTC,CASSVGGGDTSSYEQYF
-,TRBV4-1,-,TRBJ2-1,TGCGCCAGCAGCCAAGCCGGGCGGATCAATGAGCAGTTCTTC,CASSQAGRINEQFF
few,TRBV5-1,-,TRBJ2-7,TGCGCCAGCAGCCTAGATGCCTGGTACTACGAGCAGTACTTC,CASSLDAWYYEQYF
few,TRBV2,TRBD1,TRBJ1-2,TGTGCCAGCACAAGAGGGGGGACAGGGGTAGGCTACACCTTC,CASTRGGTGVGYTF
-,TRBV20-1,-,TRBJ2-7,TGCAGTGCCCCACCGGATCGCGAGCAGTACTTC,CSAPPDREQYF
-,TRBV28,TRBD1,TRBJ1-2,TGTGCCAGCAGTTGGGACAGGGTTGCCGCTAACTATGGCTACACCTTC,CASSWDRVAANYGYTF
-,TRBV5-5,TRBD1,TRBJ2-5,TGTGCCAGCAGCTTTTATGGGACAGCCAACAATGAGCAGTACTTC,CASSFYGTANNEQYF
few,TRBV5-1,-,TRBJ1-2,TGCGCCAGCAGCTTGGCACAGCCTAACTATGGCTACACCTTC,CASSLAQPNYGYTF